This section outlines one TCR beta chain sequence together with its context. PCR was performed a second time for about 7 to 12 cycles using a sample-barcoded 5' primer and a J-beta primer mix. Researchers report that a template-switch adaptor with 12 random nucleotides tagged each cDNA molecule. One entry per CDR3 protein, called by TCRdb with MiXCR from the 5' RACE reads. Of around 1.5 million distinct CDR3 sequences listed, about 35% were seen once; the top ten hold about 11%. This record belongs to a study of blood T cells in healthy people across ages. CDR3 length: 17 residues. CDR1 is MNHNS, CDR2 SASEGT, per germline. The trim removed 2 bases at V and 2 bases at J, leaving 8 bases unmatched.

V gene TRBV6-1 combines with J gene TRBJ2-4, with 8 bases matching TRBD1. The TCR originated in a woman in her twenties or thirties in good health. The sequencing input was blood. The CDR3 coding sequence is TGTGCCAGCAGTGAATTGGGGCAGGGGGCTACCAAAAACATTCAGTACTTC. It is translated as CASSELGQGATKNIQYF.